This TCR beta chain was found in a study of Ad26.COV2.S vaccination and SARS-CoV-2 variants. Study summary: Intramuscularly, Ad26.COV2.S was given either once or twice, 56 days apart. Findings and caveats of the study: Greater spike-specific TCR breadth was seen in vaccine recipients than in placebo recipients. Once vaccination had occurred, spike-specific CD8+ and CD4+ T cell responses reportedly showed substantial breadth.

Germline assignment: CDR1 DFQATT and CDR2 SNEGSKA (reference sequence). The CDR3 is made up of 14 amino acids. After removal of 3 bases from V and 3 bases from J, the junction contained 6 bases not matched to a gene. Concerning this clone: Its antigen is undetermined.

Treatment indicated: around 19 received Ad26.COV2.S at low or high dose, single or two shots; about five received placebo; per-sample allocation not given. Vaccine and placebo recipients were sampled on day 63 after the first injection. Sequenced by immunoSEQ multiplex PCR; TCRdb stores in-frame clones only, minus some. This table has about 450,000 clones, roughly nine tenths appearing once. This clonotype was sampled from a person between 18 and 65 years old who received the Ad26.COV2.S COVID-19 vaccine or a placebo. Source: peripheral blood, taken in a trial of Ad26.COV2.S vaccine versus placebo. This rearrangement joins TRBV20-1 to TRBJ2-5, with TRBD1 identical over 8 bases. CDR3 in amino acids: CSASQGTGEETQYF. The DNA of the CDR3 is TGCAGTGCTAGTCAAGGGACAGGAGAAGAGACCCAGTACTTC.